A single sample is the source of the 3 T cell receptor beta chains below, sequenced in a study of T cell repertoires in cytomegalovirus infection. TCRdb itself ran the reads through MiXCR, one entry per CDR3 protein. The sample lists over 150,000 distinct CDR3 sequences; 15% to 20% were seen once. The specimen was CD8+ T cells from PBMCs. The source of these receptors is a human donor in good health (CMV status not recorded). Some clones in this sample may be carry-over from other donors' samples.

The V and J genes are TRBV12-3 or TRBV12-4 and TRBJ2-3, with 14 bases matching TRBD2. Trimming at V came to 5 bases and at J to 9 bases, leaving 7 bases not matched to a gene. CDR3 length: 15 amino acids. This CDR3 reads CASSVTSGGAKTQYF. The CDR3 nucleotides are TGTGCCAGCAGTGTGACTAGCGGGGGGGCCAAGACGCAGTATTTT.

This clonotype was recorded a few times. The chain is built from TRBV12-3 or TRBV12-4 and TRBJ1-3, with TRBD1 as a possible D gene (6 bases). The CDR3 has 15 residues. V dropped 6 bases and J dropped 0 bases, with 12 bases sitting between them. CDR3 residues: CASRESGHSGNTIYF. CDR3 sequence (DNA): TGTGCCAGCAGGGAATCGGGACACTCTGGAAACACCATATATTTT.

In the case of this clonotype: Germline and junction disagree at one end, which may indicate a read error. The chain couples TRBV27 to TRBJ1-1; D remains ambiguous. Germline V gene sequence: CDR1 MNHEY, CDR2 SMNVEV (reference sequence). CDR3 length equals 13 residues. This chain's CDR3 is CASRQTVRTEASF. CDR3 coding DNA: TGTGCCAGCAGGCAGACCGTACGGACTGAAGCTTCCTTT.